These 27 T cell receptor beta chains were sequenced from one sample in a study of regulatory and conventional T cells in breast cancer (dated by TCRdb to the mid-2010s). The library was built by means of PCR. Sequencing was carried out with a 454 GS FLX Titanium. The raw public reads went through TCRdb reprocessing: fastp at Q25, MiXCR clone calling, in-frame beta chains kept. Every entry covers one CDR3 protein and lists the most common genes and DNA from its rows. The sample's table lists a count of more than 55 distinct CDR3 sequences. Input material: regulatory T cells from blood. Receptors originate from a male donor with breast cancer.

V usage is TRBV6-6 and J usage is TRBJ1-1; maybe TRBD1 (5 bases). The V end was cut by 2 bases, the J end by 1 base, with 8 bases between. The CDR3 is 14 residues long. Germline V CDR1 and CDR2: MNHNY, SVGAGI (reference sequence). CDR3 in amino acids: CASSYGRANTEAFF. CDR3 nucleotides: TGTGCCAGCAGTTACGGCAGGGCGAACACTGAAGCTTTCTTT.

V and J are TRBV6-2 or TRBV6-3 and TRBJ2-7, with D unclear. Germline loops: CDR1 MNHEY, CDR2 SVGEGT. The CDR3 is 12 amino acids. The V end lost 2 bases, the J end lost 2 bases, and 4 bases lay between the germline ends. The CDR3 region has the DNA TGTGCCAGCAGTTACGGACCCTACGAGCAGTACTTC. It specifies CASSYGPYEQYF.

The chain has TRBV19 and TRBJ1-1, with TRBD1 identical over 7 bases. The CDR3 is 14 residues long. After removal of 5 bases from V and 4 bases from J, the junction contained 7 bases not matched to a gene. Per germline, CDR1 LNHDA and CDR2 SQIVND (reference sequence). CDR3 in amino acids: CASSFRGRGTEAFF. CDR3 sequence (DNA): TGTGCCAGTAGTTTTAGGGGGCGCGGCACTGAAGCTTTCTTT.

This chain's CDR3 is CASSSGDEQFF. The CDR3 coding sequence is TGTGCCAGCTCAAGCGGGGATGAGCAGTTCTTC. This sequence joins TRBV7-3 and TRBJ2-1; 7 bases are shared with TRBD2. The germline V gene has CDR1 SGHTA and CDR2 FQGTGA. J was trimmed by 8 bases and V by 8 bases; bases with no gene match: 3. This CDR3 spans 11 amino acids.

On this clonotype itself: Since a much larger clone is just one base distant, this may be a read error. V and J are TRBV7-8 and TRBJ1-5; TRBD1 aligns across 9 bases. The germline V gene has CDR1 SGHVS and CDR2 FQNEAQ. This CDR3 is built from 16 residues. In DNA form, the CDR3 reads TGTGCCAACAGCTTAGATCCCAGGACAGGGGTCCAGCCCCAGCATTTT. Its protein is CANSLDPRTGVQPQHF.

The V and J genes are TRBV2 and TRBJ2-1, with TRBD2 identical over 7 bases. With V trimmed by 4 bases and J by 6 bases, 6 bases remained unmatched. The V gene's germline CDR1 is SNHLY and CDR2 FYNNEI. The CDR3 is made up of 14 amino acids. CDR3 DNA sequence: TGTGCCAGCAGTGTGCTAGCGGCGTCCAATGAGCAGTTCTTC. Residues: CASSVLAASNEQFF.

Sample share makes this clonotype hyperexpanded (1% or more). The chain employs TRBV7-2 and TRBJ2-5; D not resolved. V lost 6 bases, J lost 1 base, and 6 bases lay in between. The CDR3 has 12 residues. Germline lookup yields CDR1 SGHTA and CDR2 FQGNSA. DNA for the CDR3: TGTGCCAGCAGTCAAATCCAAGAGACCCAGTACTTC. This encodes CASSQIQETQYF.

Within the sample, this clonotype is large (0.1 to 1%). J is TRBJ2-7 and V is TRBV5-1, with D perhaps assigned TRBD1 or TRBD2 (5 bases each). Germline V gene lookup returns CDR1 SGHRS and CDR2 YFSETQ. This CDR3 comprises 12 residues. V lost 5 bases and J 1 base, leaving 7 bases between the germline ends. The chain's CDR3 is CASRGESYEQYF. The CDR3 nucleotides read TGCGCCAGCAGAGGGGAGTCCTACGAGCAGTACTTC. Variable domain in full (rest from reference TRBV5-1 and TRBJ2-7): KAGVTQTPRYLIKTRGQQVTLSCSPISGHRSVSWYQQTPGQGLQFLFEYFSETQRNKGNFPGRFSGRQFSNSRSEMNVSTLELGDSALYLCASRGESYEQYFGPGTRLTVT.

The CDR3 DNA is TGTGCCAGCAGTTTACAGACCCCAGATACGCAGTATTTT. Translation gives CASSLQTPDTQYF. V gene TRBV28 combines with J gene TRBJ2-3, with no clear D. The CDR3 has 13 amino acids. Trimming removed 2 bases from V and 4 bases from J, with 7 bases in between. Germline V gene lookup returns CDR1 MDHEN and CDR2 SYDVKM. Drawing the rest from reference TRBV28 and TRBJ2-3, the complete variable domain is DVKVTQSSRYLVKRTGEKVFLECVQDMDHENMFWYRQDPGLGLRLIYFSYDVKMKEKGDIPEGYSVSREKKERFSLILESASTNQTSMYLCASSLQTPDTQYFGPGTRLTVL.

The V gene is TRBV18, the J gene TRBJ2-1; 8 bases agree with TRBD1. With 0 bases clipped from V and 8 bases from J, the junction kept 6 bases outside the gene matches. CDR1 is KGHSH and CDR2 is LQKENI in the germline V gene. The CDR3 contains 15 residues. CDR3 region: CASSPPTGVTHEQFF. The DNA of the CDR3 is TGTGCCAGCTCACCACCGACAGGGGTAACTCATGAGCAGTTCTTC. Filled out from reference TRBV18 and TRBJ2-1, the complete variable domain reads NAGVMQNPRHLVRRRGQEARLRCSPMKGHSHVYWYRQLPEEGLKFMVYLQKENIIDESGMPKERFSAEFPKEGPSILRIQQVVRGDSAAYFCASSPPTGVTHEQFFGPGTRLTVL.

In this sample, this clonotype is large (0.1 to 1%). DNA for the CDR3: TGTGCCAGCCATAGACTAGCGGGGAAGCTGAGCACAGATACGCAGTATTTT. This encodes CASHRLAGKLSTDTQYF. The V call is TRBV5-5, the J call TRBJ2-3; 11 nucleotides match TRBD2. From germline, CDR1 is SGHKS and CDR2 YYEKEE (reference sequence). The junction had 10 bases not matched to a gene; V was cut back by 7 bases and J by 0 bases. The CDR3 is 17 residues long.

Regarding this clonotype: The conserved phenylalanine or tryptophan is not found at the CDR3 terminus, so this likely reflects a read error. The chain recombines TRBV6-2 or TRBV6-3 with TRBJ2-2; 11 bases map to TRBD2. J was trimmed by 2 bases and V by 6 bases; bases with no gene match: 2. Per the germline V gene, CDR1 is MNHEY and CDR2 is SVGEGT. The CDR3 consists of 15 residues. CDR3 nucleotides: TGTGCCAGCAGCGGGACTAGCGGCAACACCGGGGAGCTGTTTTTG. It specifies CASSGTSGNTGELFL.

This chain connects TRBV11-2 to TRBJ1-2; 7 bases agree with TRBD1. This CDR3 contains 14 residues. After removal of 3 bases from V and 5 bases from J, the junction contained 6 bases not matched to a gene. From germline, CDR1 is SGHAT and CDR2 FQNNGV. CDR3 loop: CASSLGQTIYGYTF. For the CDR3, the DNA is TGTGCCAGCAGCTTGGGACAGACTATTTATGGCTACACCTTC. Together with reference TRBV11-2 and TRBJ1-2, the CDR3 gives the full variable domain: EAGVAQSPRYKIIEKRQSVAFWCNPISGHATLYWYQQILGQGPKLLIQFQNNGVVDDSQLPKDRFSAERLKGVDSTLKIQPAKLEDSAVYLCASSLGQTIYGYTFGSGTRLTVV.

By proportion, this clonotype is hyperexpanded. V is TRBV28 and J is TRBJ1-5, with D uncertain. This CDR3 is 12 amino acids long. Germline V CDR1 and CDR2: MDHEN, SYDVKM. With 8 bases removed from V and 1 base from J, the gap between germline ends came to 6 bases. The CDR3 loop is CASETSNQPQHF. The CDR3 DNA reads TGTGCCAGCGAGACAAGCAATCAGCCCCAGCATTTT. The whole variable domain, remainder taken from reference TRBV28 and TRBJ1-5, is DVKVTQSSRYLVKRTGEKVFLECVQDMDHENMFWYRQDPGLGLRLIYFSYDVKMKEKGDIPEGYSVSREKKERFSLILESASTNQTSMYLCASETSNQPQHFGDGTRLSIL.

The sample holds one count of this clonotype. The V and J genes are TRBV20-1 and TRBJ2-5; D is possibly TRBD2 (6 bases). CDR3 length: 14 amino acids. Trimming removed 3 bases at V and 2 bases at J, with 13 bases between. Germline CDR1 is DFQATT and CDR2 is SNEGSKA (reference sequence). The CDR3 nucleotides read TGCAGTGCTAGCCCGAGCGGGCTTCAAGAGACCCAGTACTTC. It codes for CSASPSGLQETQYF.

This clonotype is labeled hyperexpanded. The V call is TRBV19, the J call TRBJ2-1; 9 bases agree with TRBD2. From germline, CDR1 is LNHDA and CDR2 SQIVND (reference sequence). Trimming at V came to 3 bases and at J to 7 bases, leaving 7 bases not matched to a gene. The CDR3 consists of 15 residues. For the CDR3, the DNA is TGTGCCAGTAGTATCCTTAGCGGGAGATCAAATGAGCAGTTCTTC. Protein product: CASSILSGRSNEQFF.

This clonotype was found a few times. The gene calls are TRBV10-1 and TRBJ1-1, with a possible D match to TRBD1 (5 bases). Germline CDR1 WNHNN, CDR2 SYGVQD (reference sequence). Trimming stripped 7 bases from V and 5 bases from J, with 8 bases between. The CDR3 length is 11 residues. The CDR3 spells CASTKGTEAFF. The CDR3 nucleotides read TGCGCCAGCACAAAGGGGACTGAAGCTTTCTTT.

As for this clonotype: The CDR3 end shows no conserved phenylalanine or tryptophan, and so a read error is likely. The gene calls are TRBV6-6 and TRBJ1-1; perhaps TRBD1 as D (5 bases). Germline V gives CDR1 MNHNY, CDR2 SVGAGI (reference sequence). V was shortened by 2 bases and J by 1 base, with 8 bases between the two germline ends. The CDR3 runs 14 residues. The CDR3: CASSYGRANTEAFL. The DNA for the CDR3 is TGTGCCAGCAGTTACGGCAGGGCGAACACTGAAGCTTTCCTT.

The genes are TRBV7-2 and TRBJ2-5, with unresolved D. CDR3 length equals 14 residues. The germline gives CDR1 SGHTA, CDR2 FQGNSA. Between the trimmed V and J ends, which lost 1 base and 1 base, there was a span of 7 bases. Here the CDR3 reads CASSLGQPQETQYF. The DNA of the CDR3 is TGTGCCAGCAGCTTAGGGCAGCCCCAAGAGACCCAGTACTTC.

The V call is TRBV20-1, the J call TRBJ1-2, with 7 nucleotides matching TRBD1. CDR1 is DFQATT and CDR2 is SNEGSKA in the germline V gene (reference sequence). With V trimmed by 0 bases and J by 4 bases, 14 bases remained unmatched. The CDR3 spans 17 residues. For the CDR3, the DNA is TGCAGTGCTAGAGAGAGAGCATCCCGGGACAGATTCTATGGCTACACCTTC. Translation: CSARERASRDRFYGYTF.

This clonotype is categorized as hyperexpanded. The rearrangement links TRBV6-2 or TRBV6-3 to TRBJ1-2; D not resolved. There are 15 residues in the CDR3. CDR1 MNHEY and CDR2 SVGEGT come from the germline V gene. Trimming pared 8 bases from V and 2 bases from J, leaving 18 bases between. The CDR3 spells CASHGRIPANYGYTF. The CDR3 DNA reads as TGTGCCAGCCACGGCAGGATCCCCGCCAACTATGGCTACACCTTC.

In its sample, this clonotype is hyperexpanded. The chain links TRBV19 to TRBJ2-3; no clear D. This CDR3 is 13 amino acids long. V lost 3 bases to trimming and J lost 3 bases, with 7 bases between them. Germline-derived CDR1 and CDR2 are LNHDA and SQIVND (reference sequence). CDR3 loop: CASSIDATDTQYF. CDR3 in DNA: TGTGCCAGTAGTATTGATGCTACAGATACGCAGTATTTT.

By sample share, this clonotype is hyperexpanded (1% or more). This chain connects TRBV29-1 to TRBJ2-7, with D hard to call. V lost 2 bases, J lost 10 bases, and 12 bases lay in between. Germline values: CDR1 SQVTM, CDR2 ANQGSEA. This CDR3 has 11 amino acids. Here the CDR3 reads CSVERAERQYF. Here the CDR3 DNA reads TGCAGCGTTGAAAGGGCGGAACGCCAGTACTTC.

The CDR3 here is CAARGVNTEAFF. DNA for the CDR3: TGTGCCGCCCGTGGAGTGAACACTGAAGCTTTCTTT. J is TRBJ1-1 and V is TRBV3-1; D gene ambiguous. Trimming cost V 11 bases and J 0 bases, with 10 bases left between them. The CDR3 has 12 amino acids. CDR1 is LGHDT, CDR2 YNNKEL, per germline (reference sequence).

In this sample, this clonotype turned up once. CDR3 bases: TGCAGTGCTAGAGTTGGCCAGCCCCAGCATTTT. Protein: CSARVGQPQHF. This chain uses TRBV20-1 with TRBJ1-5; D remains ambiguous. This CDR3 is built from 11 residues. V was cut by 1 base and J by 7 bases, with 5 bases left in between. The germline CDR1 and CDR2 sequences are DFQATT and SNEGSKA (reference sequence).

This clonotype is labeled hyperexpanded. This chain connects TRBV11-2 to TRBJ2-1, with 9 bases lining up with TRBD2. From germline, CDR1 is SGHAT and CDR2 FQNNGV. V was clipped by 7 bases and J by 4 bases; unmatched bases: 5. CDR3 length: 14 residues. The CDR3: CASTRRGGYNEQFF. The CDR3 DNA sequence: TGTGCCAGCACCAGGCGGGGGGGTTACAATGAGCAGTTCTTC.

V usage is TRBV20-1 and J usage is TRBJ1-6; D might be TRBD1 (6 bases). The germline V and J ends were trimmed by 5 bases and 7 bases, with 9 bases remaining between them. The length of the CDR3 is 12 residues. From germline, CDR1 is DFQATT and CDR2 SNEGSKA (reference sequence). The CDR3 is CSALTGNSPLHF. The CDR3 DNA sequence: TGCAGTGCTCTAACAGGGAATTCACCCCTCCACTTT.